The entry below describes one T cell receptor (beta chain). No antigen is known for it. The data were taken from a study of Ad26.COV2.S vaccination and SARS-CoV-2 variants. As for the study in general: Once or twice, 56 days apart, Ad26.COV2.S was delivered intramuscularly.

The repertoire was sequenced with immunoSEQ multiplex PCR; TCRdb's copy has only in-frame clones and lacks some. Among 450,000 to 550,000 clones, 80% to 90% were seen once, and the ten largest hold about 1.5%. The treatment was: some 20 received Ad26.COV2.S at low or high dose, single or two shots; 5 received placebo; per-sample allocation not given. Day 63 after the first vaccine or placebo injection was the time point for sampling. General observations from the study: Vaccine recipients surpassed placebo recipients in spike-specific TCR breadth.

Source: peripheral blood, taken in a trial of Ad26.COV2.S vaccine versus placebo. The receptor was isolated from a person between 18 and 65 years old who received the Ad26.COV2.S COVID-19 vaccine or a placebo.

The CDR3 DNA sequence: TGTGCCAGCAGCTTGGGCCACTCCTACGAGCAGTACTTC. Its protein product is CASSLGHSYEQYF. The V and J genes are TRBV7-9 and TRBJ2-7, with D unclear. The germline V and J ends were trimmed by 3 bases and 0 bases, with 6 bases remaining between them. The length of the CDR3 is 13 residues. Germline lookup yields CDR1 SEHNR and CDR2 FQNEAQ (reference sequence).